This T cell receptor (beta chain) was captured in a study of T-cell reconstitution after alpha-beta-depleted transplantation in children. Unique molecular identifiers were used in preparing the TCRbeta library. TCRdb reanalysed the PCR reads using MiXCR and keeps one entry per CDR3 protein. The sample holds approximately 800,000 distinct CDR3 sequences, about 15% seen once. The CDR3 totals 18 residues. Germline V gives CDR1 SGHTA, CDR2 FQGNSA. The V gene end was trimmed by 2 bases and the J gene end by 4 bases; junction bases not matched to a gene: 10. Remarks on this clonotype: Its antigen remains unknown.

Points from the study as a whole: Day-60 TCRbeta diversity that was high in some patients was derived from surviving recipient T cells and thymic progenitors. Newly made T cells mostly supplied T-cell counts and diversity one year after transplant. Alpha-beta T cells about two months after transplant reportedly derived from several hundred expanded graft clones.

The TCR originated in a male patient younger than 18 who had a stem cell transplant for acute lymphoblastic leukemia, so the T cells may come from the graft donor. The specimen was PBMCs, mostly from graft donor cells, collected 360 days after TCRalphabeta/CD19-depleted stem cell transplant. The chain recombines TRBV7-2 with TRBJ1-5, with TRBD1 matching 11 bases. This CDR3 is CASSLSRDRGVRNQPQHF. For the CDR3, the DNA is TGTGCCAGCAGCTTAAGCCGGGACAGGGGGGTGCGAAATCAGCCCCAGCATTTT.